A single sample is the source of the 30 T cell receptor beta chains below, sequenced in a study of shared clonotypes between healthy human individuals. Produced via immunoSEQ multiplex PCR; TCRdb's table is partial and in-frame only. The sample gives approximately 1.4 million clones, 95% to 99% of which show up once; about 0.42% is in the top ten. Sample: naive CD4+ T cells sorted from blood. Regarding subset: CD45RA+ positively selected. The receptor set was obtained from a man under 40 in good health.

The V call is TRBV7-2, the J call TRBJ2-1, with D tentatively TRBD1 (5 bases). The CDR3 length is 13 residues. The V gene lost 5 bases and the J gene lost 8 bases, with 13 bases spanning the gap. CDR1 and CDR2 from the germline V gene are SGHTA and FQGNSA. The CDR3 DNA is TGTGCCAGCAGCCCAGTGATAGGGGATGAGCAGTTCTTC. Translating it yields CASSPVIGDEQFF.

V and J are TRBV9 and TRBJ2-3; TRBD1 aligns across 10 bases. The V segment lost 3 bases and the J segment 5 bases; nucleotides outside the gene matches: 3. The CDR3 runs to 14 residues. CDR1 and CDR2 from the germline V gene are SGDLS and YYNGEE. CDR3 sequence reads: CASSGRDRGDTQYF. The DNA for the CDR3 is TGTGCCAGCAGCGGCCGGGACAGGGGAGATACGCAGTATTTT.

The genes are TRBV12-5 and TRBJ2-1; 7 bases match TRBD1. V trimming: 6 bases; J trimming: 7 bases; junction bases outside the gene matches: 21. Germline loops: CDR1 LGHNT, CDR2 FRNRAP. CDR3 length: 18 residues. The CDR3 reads CASGNPTDLDRLRNEQFF. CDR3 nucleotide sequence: TGTGCTAGTGGCAACCCGACAGATCTGGACAGGCTGCGAAATGAGCAGTTCTTC. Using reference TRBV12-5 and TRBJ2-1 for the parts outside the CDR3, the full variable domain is DARVTQTPRHKVTEMGQEVTMRCQPILGHNTVFWYRQTMMQGLELLAYFRNRAPLDDSGMPKDRFSAEMPDATLATLKIQPSEPRDSAVYFCASGNPTDLDRLRNEQFFGPGTRLTVL.

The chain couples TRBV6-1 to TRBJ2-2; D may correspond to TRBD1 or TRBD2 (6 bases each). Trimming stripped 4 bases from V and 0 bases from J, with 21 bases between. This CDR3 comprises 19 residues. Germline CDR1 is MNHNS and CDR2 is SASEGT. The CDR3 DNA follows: TGTGCCAGCAGTGTCCGGGGGCCCACGTATAGGGCGAACACCGGGGAGCTGTTTTTT. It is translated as CASSVRGPTYRANTGELFF.

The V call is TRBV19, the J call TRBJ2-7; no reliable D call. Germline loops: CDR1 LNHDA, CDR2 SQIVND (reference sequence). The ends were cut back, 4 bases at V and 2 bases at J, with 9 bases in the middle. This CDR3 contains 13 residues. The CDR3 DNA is TGTGCCAGTAGTAGGGCGAGTACCTACGAGCAGTACTTC. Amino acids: CASSRASTYEQYF.

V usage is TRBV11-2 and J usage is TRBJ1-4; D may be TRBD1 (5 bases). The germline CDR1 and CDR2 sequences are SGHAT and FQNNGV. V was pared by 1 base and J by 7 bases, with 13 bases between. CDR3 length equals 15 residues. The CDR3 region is CASSLGLGDVEKLFF. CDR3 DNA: TGTGCCAGCAGCTTAGGACTCGGGGACGTTGAAAAACTGTTTTTT.

DNA of the CDR3: TGTGCCAGCAGGGGAAACAGGGTTTCGGCGGAGACCCAGTACTTC. The encoded protein is CASRGNRVSAETQYF. The V and J genes are TRBV6-6 and TRBJ2-5; maybe TRBD1 (6 bases). With 6 bases removed from V and 5 bases from J, the gap between germline ends came to 19 bases. Germline V gene data show CDR1 as MNHNY and CDR2 as SVGAGI (reference sequence). The CDR3 runs 15 residues.

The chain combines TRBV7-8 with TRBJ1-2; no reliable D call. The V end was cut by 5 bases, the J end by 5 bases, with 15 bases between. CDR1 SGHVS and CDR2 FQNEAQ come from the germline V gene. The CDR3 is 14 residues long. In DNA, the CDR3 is TGTGCCAGCAGCCCTACCGGGGAGAGATATGGCTACACCTTC. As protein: CASSPTGERYGYTF. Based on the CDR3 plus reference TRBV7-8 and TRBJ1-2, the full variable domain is GAGVSQSPRYKVAKRGQDVALRCDPISGHVSLFWYQQALGQGPEFLTYFQNEAQLDKSGLPSDRFFAERPEGSVSTLKIQRTQQEDSAVYLCASSPTGERYGYTFGSGTRLTVV.

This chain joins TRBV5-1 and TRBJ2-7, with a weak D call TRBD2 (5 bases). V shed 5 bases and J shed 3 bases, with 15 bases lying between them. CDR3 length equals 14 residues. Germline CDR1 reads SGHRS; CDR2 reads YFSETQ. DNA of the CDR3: TGCGCCAGCAGTTTACGGACTGGCCTCTACGAGCAGTACTTC. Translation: CASSLRTGLYEQYF.

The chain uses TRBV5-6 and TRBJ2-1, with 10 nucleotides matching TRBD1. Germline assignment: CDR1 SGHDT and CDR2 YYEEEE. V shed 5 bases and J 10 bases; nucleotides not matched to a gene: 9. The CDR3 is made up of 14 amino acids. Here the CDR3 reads CASSEGQGLEEQFF. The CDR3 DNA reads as TGTGCCAGCAGTGAGGGACAGGGGTTGGAGGAGCAGTTCTTC.

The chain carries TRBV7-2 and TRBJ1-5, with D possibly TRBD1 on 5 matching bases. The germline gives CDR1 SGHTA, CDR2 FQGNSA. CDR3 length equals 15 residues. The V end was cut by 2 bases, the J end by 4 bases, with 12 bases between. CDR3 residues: CASSLQGSGNQPQHF. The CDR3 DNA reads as TGTGCCAGCAGCTTACAGGGCTCTGGGAATCAGCCCCAGCATTTT. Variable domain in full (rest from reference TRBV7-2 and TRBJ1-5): GAGVSQSPSNKVTEKGKDVELRCDPISGHTALYWYRQSLGQGLEFLIYFQGNSAPDKSGLPSDRFSAERTGGSVSTLTIQRTQQEDSAVYLCASSLQGSGNQPQHFGDGTRLSIL.

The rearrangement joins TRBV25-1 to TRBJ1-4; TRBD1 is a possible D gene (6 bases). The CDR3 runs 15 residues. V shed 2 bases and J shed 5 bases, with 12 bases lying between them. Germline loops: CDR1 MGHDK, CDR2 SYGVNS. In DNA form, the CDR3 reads TGTGCCAGCAGTGAAGTCTCAGGGGTCAATGAAAAACTGTTTTTT. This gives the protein CASSEVSGVNEKLFF.

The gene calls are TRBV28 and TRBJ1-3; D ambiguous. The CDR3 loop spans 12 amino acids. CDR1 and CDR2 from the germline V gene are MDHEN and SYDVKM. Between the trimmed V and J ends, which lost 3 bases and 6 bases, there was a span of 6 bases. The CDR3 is CASSFEKNTIYF. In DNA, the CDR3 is TGTGCCAGCAGTTTCGAAAAAAACACCATATATTTT. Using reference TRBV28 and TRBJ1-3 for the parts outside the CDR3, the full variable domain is DVKVTQSSRYLVKRTGEKVFLECVQDMDHENMFWYRQDPGLGLRLIYFSYDVKMKEKGDIPEGYSVSREKKERFSLILESASTNQTSMYLCASSFEKNTIYFGEGSWLTVV.

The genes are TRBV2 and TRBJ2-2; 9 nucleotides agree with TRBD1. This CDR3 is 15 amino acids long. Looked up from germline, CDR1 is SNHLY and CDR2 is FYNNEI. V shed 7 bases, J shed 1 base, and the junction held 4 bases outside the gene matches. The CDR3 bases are TGTGCCAGCACAAAGGACAGGGGGAACACCGGGGAGCTGTTTTTT. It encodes CASTKDRGNTGELFF.

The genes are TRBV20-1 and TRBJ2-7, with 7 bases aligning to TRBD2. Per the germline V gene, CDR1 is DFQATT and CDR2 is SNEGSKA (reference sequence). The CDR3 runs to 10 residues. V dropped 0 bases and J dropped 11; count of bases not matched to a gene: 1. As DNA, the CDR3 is TGCAGTGCTAGAGATGGGGGGGAGTACTTC. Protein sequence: CSARDGGEYF.

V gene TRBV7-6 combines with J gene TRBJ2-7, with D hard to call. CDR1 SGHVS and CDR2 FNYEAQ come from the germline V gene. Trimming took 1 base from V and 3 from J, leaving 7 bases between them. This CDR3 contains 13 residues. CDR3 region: CASSLESVYEQYF. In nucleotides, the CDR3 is TGTGCCAGCAGCTTAGAGTCAGTCTACGAGCAGTACTTC.

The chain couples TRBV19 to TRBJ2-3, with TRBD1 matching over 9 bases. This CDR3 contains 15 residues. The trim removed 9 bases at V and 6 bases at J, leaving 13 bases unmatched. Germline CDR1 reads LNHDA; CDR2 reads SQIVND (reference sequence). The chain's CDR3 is CASTPQQGAGDTQYF. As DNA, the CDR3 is TGTGCCAGCACCCCCCAACAGGGGGCTGGGGATACGCAGTATTTT.

The CDR3 DNA follows: TGTGCCAGCAGTTTTGTCTACAATGAGCAGTTCTTC. It encodes CASSFVYNEQFF. The rearrangement joins TRBV28 to TRBJ2-1, with D unclear. The CDR3 runs to 12 residues. From germline, CDR1 is MDHEN and CDR2 SYDVKM. Trimming stripped 3 bases from V and 3 bases from J, with 3 bases between.

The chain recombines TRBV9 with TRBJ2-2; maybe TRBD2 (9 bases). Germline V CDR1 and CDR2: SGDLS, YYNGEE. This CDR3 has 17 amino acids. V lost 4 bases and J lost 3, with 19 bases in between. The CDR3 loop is CASSSGQGGRDTGELFF. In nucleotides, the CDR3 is TGTGCCAGCAGCTCCGGACAGGGCGGGAGGGACACCGGGGAGCTGTTTTTT.

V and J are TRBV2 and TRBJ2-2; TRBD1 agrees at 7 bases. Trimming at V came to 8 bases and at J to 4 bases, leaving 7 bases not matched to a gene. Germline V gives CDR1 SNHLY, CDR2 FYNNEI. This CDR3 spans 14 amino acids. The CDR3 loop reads CASHLRGSTGELFF. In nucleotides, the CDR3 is TGTGCCAGCCATCTCAGGGGGAGCACCGGGGAGCTGTTTTTT.

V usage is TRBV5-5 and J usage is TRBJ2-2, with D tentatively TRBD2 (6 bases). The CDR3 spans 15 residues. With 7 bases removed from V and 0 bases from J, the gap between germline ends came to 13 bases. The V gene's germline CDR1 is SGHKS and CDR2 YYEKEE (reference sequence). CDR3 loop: CASGGGTSNTGELFF. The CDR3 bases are TGTGCCAGCGGTGGCGGGACTTCGAACACCGGGGAGCTGTTTTTT.

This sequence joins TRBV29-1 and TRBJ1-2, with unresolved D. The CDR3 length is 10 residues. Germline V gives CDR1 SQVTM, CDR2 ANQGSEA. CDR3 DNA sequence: TGCGGCTCGGTTAAAGATGGCTACACCTTC. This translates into CGSVKDGYTF.

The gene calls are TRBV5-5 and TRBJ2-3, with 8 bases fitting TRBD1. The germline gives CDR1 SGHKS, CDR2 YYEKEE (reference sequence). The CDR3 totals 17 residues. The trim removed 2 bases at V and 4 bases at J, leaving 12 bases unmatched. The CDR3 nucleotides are TGTGCCAGCAGCTTAAGACAGGGGACCATCGCAGCAGATACGCAGTATTTT. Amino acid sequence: CASSLRQGTIAADTQYF.

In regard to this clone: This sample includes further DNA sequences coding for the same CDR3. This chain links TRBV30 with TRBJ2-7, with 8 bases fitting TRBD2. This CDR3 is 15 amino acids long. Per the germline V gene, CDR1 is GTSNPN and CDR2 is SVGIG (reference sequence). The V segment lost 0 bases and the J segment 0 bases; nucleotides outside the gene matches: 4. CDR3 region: CAWSVGLAGSYEQYF. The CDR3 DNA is TGTGCCTGGAGTGTAGGGCTAGCGGGCTCCTACGAGCAGTACTTC.

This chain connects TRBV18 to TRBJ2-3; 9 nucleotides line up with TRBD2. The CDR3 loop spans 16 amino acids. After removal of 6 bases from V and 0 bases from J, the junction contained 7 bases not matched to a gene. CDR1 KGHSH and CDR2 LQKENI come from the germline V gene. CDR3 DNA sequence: TGTGCCAGCTCCCTGGCGGGGGGGTCTAGCACAGATACGCAGTATTTT. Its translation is CASSLAGGSSTDTQYF.

The CDR3 bases are TGTGCCAGCAGCGGTCAGGGGTTCGTGGATCAGCCCCAGCATTTT. Translating gives CASSGQGFVDQPQHF. The rearrangement links TRBV9 to TRBJ1-5, with D possibly matching TRBD1 (6 bases). Trimming shortened V by 3 bases and J by 5 bases, and 15 bases separated the two germline ends. The germline V gene encodes CDR1 SGDLS and CDR2 YYNGEE. This CDR3 has 15 amino acids.

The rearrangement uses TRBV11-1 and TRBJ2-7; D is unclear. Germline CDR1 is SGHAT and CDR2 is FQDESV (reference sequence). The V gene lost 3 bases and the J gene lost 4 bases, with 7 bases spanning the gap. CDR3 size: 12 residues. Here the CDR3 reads CASSLSQYEQYF. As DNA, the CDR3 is TGTGCCAGCAGCTTGTCCCAATACGAGCAGTACTTC.

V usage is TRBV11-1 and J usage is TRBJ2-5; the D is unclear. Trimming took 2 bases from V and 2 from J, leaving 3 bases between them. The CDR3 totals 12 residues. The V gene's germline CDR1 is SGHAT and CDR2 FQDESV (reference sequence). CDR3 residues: CASSLQQETQYF. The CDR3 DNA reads TGTGCCAGCAGCTTACAGCAAGAGACCCAGTACTTC.

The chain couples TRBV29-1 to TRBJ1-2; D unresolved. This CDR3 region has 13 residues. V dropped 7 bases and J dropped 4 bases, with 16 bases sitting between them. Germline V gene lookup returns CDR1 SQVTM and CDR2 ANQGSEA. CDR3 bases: TGCAGCGCCGGGGAGTTCGGAGCCTATGGCTACACCTTC. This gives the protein CSAGEFGAYGYTF.

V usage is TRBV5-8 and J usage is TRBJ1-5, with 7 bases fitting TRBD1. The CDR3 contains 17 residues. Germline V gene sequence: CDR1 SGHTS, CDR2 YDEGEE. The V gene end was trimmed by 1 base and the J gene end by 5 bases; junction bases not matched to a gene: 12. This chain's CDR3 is CASSLWPGGKGDQPQHF. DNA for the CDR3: TGTGCCAGCAGCTTGTGGCCAGGGGGGAAAGGCGATCAGCCCCAGCATTTT. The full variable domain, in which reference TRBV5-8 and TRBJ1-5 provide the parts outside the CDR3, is EAGVTQSPTHLIKTRGQQATLRCSPISGHTSVYWYQQALGLGLQFLLWYDEGEERNRGNFPPRFSGRQFPNYSSELNVNALELEDSALYLCASSLWPGGKGDQPQHFGDGTRLSIL.